This TCR beta chain was captured by sequencing in a study of T cell repertoires in cytomegalovirus infection. Trimming left V 2 bases short and J 4 bases short, with 8 bases between. The CDR3 totals 13 residues. The germline gives CDR1 MDHEN, CDR2 SYDVKM. TCRdb ran MiXCR on the reads and lists one entry per CDR3 protein. The sample lists about 740,000 distinct CDR3 sequences, 35% occurring once. The chain combines TRBV28 with TRBJ1-2; D is uncertain. Material: PBMCs. This clonotype originated in a human donor in good health (CMV status not recorded). Some clones in this sample may be carry-over from other donors' samples. CDR3 in amino acids: CASSLPVTYGYTF. The CDR3 DNA follows: TGTGCCAGCAGTTTACCAGTAACCTATGGCTACACCTTC.